The 18 T cell receptor beta chains below all came from one sample that was sequenced in a study of T cells in Graves' hyperthyroidism and ophthalmopathy. Regions amplified from RNA transcripts were the TCR beta CDR3 regions. First-round RT-PCR targeting the TCR CDR3 was performed with the HTBI primer set. TCRdb re-analysed the multiplex PCR reads in MiXCR, keeping a single row per CDR3 protein. Here the sample spans hundreds of thousands of distinct CDR3 sequences, less than 25% being singletons. Sequencing was carried out using blood. These receptors all stem from a man in his thirties or forties with Graves' ophthalmopathy.

This clonotype occurred many times. The rearrangement uses TRBV5-1 and TRBJ2-5; D tentatively fits TRBD1 or TRBD2 (6 bases each). Germline loops: CDR1 SGHRS, CDR2 YFSETQ. V was pared by 4 bases and J by 0 bases, with 13 bases between. The CDR3 has 15 residues. The CDR3 sequence is CASSRRGADQETQYF. CDR3 nucleotides: TGCGCCAGCAGCCGGAGGGGGGCCGACCAAGAGACCCAGTACTTC. Complete variable domain (other parts from reference TRBV5-1 and TRBJ2-5): KAGVTQTPRYLIKTRGQQVTLSCSPISGHRSVSWYQQTPGQGLQFLFEYFSETQRNKGNFPGRFSGRQFSNSRSEMNVSTLELGDSALYLCASSRRGADQETQYFGPGTRLLVL.

This clonotype was recorded once. The rearrangement uses TRBV19 and TRBJ2-2; perhaps D is TRBD1 or TRBD2 (5 bases each). CDR1 is LNHDA, CDR2 SQIVND, per germline (reference sequence). V lost 5 bases and J 2 bases, leaving 12 bases between the germline ends. The CDR3 sequence is 15 residues long. The CDR3 coding sequence is TGTGCCAGTAGTGCCGAAGGGACCAACACCGGGGAGCTGTTTTTT. Encoded protein: CASSAEGTNTGELFF.

There are many counts of this clonotype. The CDR3 loop is CASSQEAPEKQETQYF. The DNA for the CDR3 is TGTGCCAGCAGCCAAGAAGCGCCAGAGAAACAAGAGACCCAGTACTTC. The V call is TRBV4-2, the J call TRBJ2-5; D gene uncertain. The CDR3 has 16 amino acids. CDR1 LGHNA and CDR2 YNFKEQ come from the germline V gene. Trimming shortened V by 0 bases and J by 2 bases, and 13 bases separated the two germline ends.

This clonotype came up a few times. This chain uses TRBV12-3 or TRBV12-4 with TRBJ2-3; 14 bases are a match to TRBD2. CDR3 length: 17 residues. Trimming removed 7 bases from V and 6 bases from J; junction bases left unmatched: 12. Here the CDR3 reads CASNSQAGLAGVDTQYF. CDR3 DNA sequence: TGTGCCAGCAATAGTCAGGCGGGACTAGCGGGAGTGGATACGCAGTATTTT.

This clonotype was seen ten or more times. The V and J genes are TRBV7-3 and TRBJ2-1; 11 positions agree with TRBD2. The length of the CDR3 is 15 residues. CDR1 is SGHTA and CDR2 is FQGTGA in the germline V gene. Trimming removed 2 bases from V and 6 bases from J; junction bases left unmatched: 3. CDR3 loop: CASSLRLAGPNEQFF. In nucleotides, the CDR3 is TGTGCCAGCAGCTTACGACTAGCGGGACCCAATGAGCAGTTCTTC.

This clonotype has a count of ten or more. The CDR3 loop reads CASSYQDSTNTEAFF. The CDR3 nucleotides read TGTGCCAGCAGTTACCAGGACAGCACGAACACTGAAGCTTTCTTT. The chain carries TRBV6-6 and TRBJ1-1; D might be TRBD1 (6 bases). Trimming stripped 2 bases from V and 1 base from J, with 11 bases between. The CDR3 loop spans 15 amino acids. Germline CDR1 and CDR2: MNHNY and SVGAGI (reference sequence).

This clonotype was observed at least ten times. The chain recombines TRBV2 with TRBJ2-1; no reliable D call. The CDR3 runs to 11 residues. V was cut by 8 bases and J by 1 base, with 3 bases left in between. From germline, CDR1 is SNHLY and CDR2 FYNNEI. The DNA for the CDR3 is TGTGCCAGCGCTTCCTACAATGAGCAGTTCTTC. This gives the protein CASASYNEQFF.

This clonotype was detected many times. The chain uses TRBV12-3 or TRBV12-4 and TRBJ2-1, with a weak D call TRBD2 (6 bases). V was clipped by 6 bases and J by 10 bases, with 22 bases between them. The CDR3 extends over 15 amino acids. CDR3 in DNA: TGTGCCAGCAGCCCGTCTCTAGGGAGGTTAGGAGAGCAGTTCTTC. Residues: CASSPSLGRLGEQFF.

This clonotype was seen only a few times. The chain uses TRBV4-1 and TRBJ1-1; perhaps TRBD1 as D (6 bases). Per the germline V gene, CDR1 is MGHRA and CDR2 is YSYEKL. V was shortened by 3 bases and J by 0 bases, with 8 bases between the two germline ends. CDR3 length: 14 residues. The CDR3 region has the DNA TGCGCCAGCAGCCACGGACAGCTGAACACTGAAGCTTTCTTT. Residues: CASSHGQLNTEAFF.

A word on this clonotype: Sequence at one end of the junction differs from germline and may be a read error. The chain uses TRBV6-2 or TRBV6-3 and TRBJ1-2, with unresolved D. Germline lookup yields CDR1 MNHEY and CDR2 SVGEGT. This CDR3 is 12 amino acids long. CDR3 DNA: TGTGCCAGCAGTTACGATAGTGGTGGCTGCACCTTC. It translates to CASSYDSGGCTF.

The J gene is TRBJ2-3, the V gene TRBV29-1; 11 nucleotides match TRBD2. This CDR3 region has 14 residues. Trimming at V came to 6 bases and at J to 4 bases, leaving 6 bases not matched to a gene. Germline loops: CDR1 SQVTM, CDR2 ANQGSEA. The chain's CDR3 is CSVVSGRAPDTQYF. The DNA for the CDR3 is TGCAGCGTCGTTAGCGGGAGGGCCCCAGATACGCAGTATTTT.

Many counts were recorded for this clonotype. V usage is TRBV11-2 and J usage is TRBJ2-1; D remains unclear. The CDR3 runs to 11 residues. Deletions cut 2 bases from V and 7 bases from J, with 3 bases between. Germline lookup yields CDR1 SGHAT and CDR2 FQNNGV. CDR3 sequence (DNA): TGTGCCAGCAGCTTAACTAATGAGCAGTTCTTC. Protein product: CASSLTNEQFF.

This clonotype was seen repeatedly, ten times or more. The V and J genes are TRBV27 and TRBJ1-1; unclear D gene. CDR3 size: 13 residues. V was shortened by 5 bases and J by 5 bases, with 12 bases between the two germline ends. CDR1 and CDR2 (germline): MNHEY, SMNVEV (reference sequence). As DNA, the CDR3 is TGTGCCAGCAGTACGAAAGGTGGGACTGAAGCTTTCTTT. This sequence encodes CASSTKGGTEAFF.

This chain joins TRBV24-1 and TRBJ1-5; D gene unclear. Germline V gives CDR1 KGHDR, CDR2 SFDVKD. V was cut by 5 bases and J by 3 bases, with 10 bases left in between. There are 14 residues in the CDR3. The CDR3 sequence: CATSGGRVNQPQHF. Here the CDR3 DNA reads TGTGCCACCAGTGGCGGGAGGGTCAATCAGCCCCAGCATTTT.

The table lists this clonotype with a few counts. The chain is built from TRBV6-1 and TRBJ2-7, with 7 nucleotides matching TRBD1. Germline V CDR1 and CDR2: MNHNS, SASEGT. The CDR3 loop spans 14 amino acids. V shed 5 bases, J shed 3 bases, and the junction held 7 bases outside the gene matches. Here the CDR3 reads CASSLTGDVYEQYF. CDR3 bases: TGTGCCAGCAGTCTAACAGGGGACGTCTACGAGCAGTACTTC.

This chain links TRBV12-3 or TRBV12-4 with TRBJ2-7, with D possibly TRBD1 on 6 matching bases. CDR3 size: 14 residues. Trimming removed 4 bases from V and 0 bases from J, with 10 bases in between. The CDR3 here is CASSSWDTSYEQYF. Written as DNA, the CDR3 is TGTGCCAGCAGTTCGTGGGACACCTCCTACGAGCAGTACTTC.

V is TRBV18 and J is TRBJ2-7, with TRBD1 identical over 9 bases. The germline V gene encodes CDR1 KGHSH and CDR2 LQKENI. The V gene end was trimmed by 3 bases and the J gene end by 3 bases; junction bases not matched to a gene: 6. The length of the CDR3 is 15 residues. CDR3 nucleotides: TGTGCCAGCTCACCTCCGGGACAGGGTTACTACGAGCAGTACTTC. Its translation: CASSPPGQGYYEQYF.

V gene TRBV6-1 combines with J gene TRBJ2-7; D gene uncertain. The CDR3 sequence is 11 residues long. Germline CDR1 MNHNS, CDR2 SASEGT. V lost 7 bases, J lost 5 bases, and 9 bases lay in between. The CDR3 is CASTHEDEQYF. CDR3 coding DNA: TGTGCCAGCACCCACGAGGACGAGCAGTACTTC.